This is a list of T cell receptor beta chains from one sample in a study of blood T cell repertoires in COVID-19. Sequencing was performed with immunoSEQ multiplex PCR; in TCRdb, only in-frame clones are kept and a portion is missing. In the table there are 400,000 to 500,000 clones, approximately 91% of which are singletons. The specimen was PBMCs or T cells enriched from blood (not recorded which). The receptors stem from a woman in her late teens or twenties who had been exposed to COVID-19. CDR3s include the opening cysteine and the closing phenylalanine or tryptophan. D genes are given only for firm matches. Clone size is shown for a subset of rows, as once, few, many or a class of expanded clone.

j_call	clone_size	d_call	v_call	cdr3_nt	cdr3_aa
TRBJ2-5	.	.	TRBV2	TGTGCCAGCACTTGGGAGACAGGTTCAGAGACCCAGTACTTC	CASTWETGSETQYF
TRBJ2-5	.	TRBD2	TRBV23-1	TGCGCCAGCAGTCAATCGAAGGGTGCTAGCGGGGGCACTACGTACCAAGAGACCCAGTACTTC	CASSQSKGASGGTTYQETQYF
TRBJ1-1	.	.	TRBV2	TGTGCCAGCAGCGCCGACATATCTGAAGCTTTCTTT	CASSADISEAFF
TRBJ2-3	.	TRBD2	TRBV5-1	TGCGCCAGCAGCCCGGGACTAGCGGGGGGGTACGCAGATACGCAGTATTTT	CASSPGLAGGYADTQYF
TRBJ2-3	.	.	TRBV24-1	TGTGCCACCAGTGTGTCGGGACTTATCACAGATACGCAGTATTTT	CATSVSGLITDTQYF
TRBJ2-5	.	.	TRBV3-1/TRBV3-2	TGTGCCAGCAGCCAAGAGCTGCTAGCCCAACTAGAGACCCAGTACTTC	CASSQELLAQLETQYF
TRBJ2-7	.	.	TRBV7-9	TGTGCCAGCAGCCCGGACTACTACGAGCAGTACTTC	CASSPDYYEQYF
TRBJ2-7	.	.	TRBV28	TGTGCCAGCAGTTTAGGCCAGGGTCTTGACGAGCAGTACTTC	CASSLGQGLDEQYF
TRBJ1-5	.	.	TRBV19	TGTGCCAGTACCTATCGGGGGGTCGGTGATCAGCCCCAGCATTTT	CASTYRGVGDQPQHF
TRBJ2-3	.	TRBD2	TRBV7-2	TGTGCCAGCAGCTTAGCCCCTGGACTAGCGGGCACAGATACGCAGTATTTT	CASSLAPGLAGTDTQYF
TRBJ1-4	.	.	TRBV5-1	TGCGCCAGCAGCTTGTCGACAGGTGGGGGTGAAAAACTGTTTTTT	CASSLSTGGGEKLFF
TRBJ1-1	.	TRBD1	TRBV5-4	TGTGCCAGCAGCTTGTTCAGGGGGCTGGTGAACACTGAAGCTTTCTTT	CASSLFRGLVNTEAFF
TRBJ1-6	.	TRBD1	TRBV27	TGTGCCAGCGGGACAGCTAATTCACCCCTCCACTTT	CASGTANSPLHF
TRBJ1-1	once	TRBD1	TRBV2	TGTGCCAGCACACGGACAGGAATGAACACTGAAGCTTTCTTT	CASTRTGMNTEAFF
TRBJ2-1	.	.	TRBV15	TGTGCCACCAGCCCTCAAGTCCAGGATGAGCAGTTCTTC	CATSPQVQDEQFF
TRBJ1-1	.	TRBD1	TRBV6-6	TGTGCCAGCAGTTTTGGACAGGAGAACACTGAAGCTTTCTTT	CASSFGQENTEAFF
TRBJ1-6	.	.	TRBV28	TGTGCCAGCAGTGGAACGGACAGCTCCTATAATTCACCCCTCCACTTT	CASSGTDSSYNSPLHF
TRBJ1-5	.	.	TRBV29-1	TGCAGCGTTGCCCCCTCGGGTCAGCCCCAGCATTTT	CSVAPSGQPQHF
TRBJ2-1	.	TRBD2	TRBV19	TGTGCCAGTTCATTCGGGACTAATGCCTACAATGAGCAGTTCTTC	CASSFGTNAYNEQFF
TRBJ1-2	.	.	TRBV19	TGTGCCAGTAGTATCCGGGGAAGAGACTATGGCTACACCTTC	CASSIRGRDYGYTF
TRBJ2-2	.	.	TRBV21-1	TGTGCCAGCAGCAAAGCGGGAGGACCCGGGGAGCTGTTTTTT	CASSKAGGPGELFF
TRBJ1-4	.	.	TRBV4-2	TGTGCCAGCAGCCAAGAAATTGGGGCACCTAATGAAAAACTGTTTTTT	CASSQEIGAPNEKLFF
TRBJ1-3	.	.	TRBV7-2	TGTGCCAGCAGCTCCCAGGGAAGTGCGGCCAGGGCCATATATTTT	CASSSQGSAARAIYF
TRBJ1-3	.	.	TRBV5-1	TGCGCCAGCAGCTTGGTGTCGGAGAGCTCTGGAAACACCATATATTTT	CASSLVSESSGNTIYF
TRBJ2-7	.	TRBD1	TRBV4-1	TGCGCCAGCAGCCAGGCCCCGGGACAGGGCTACGAGCAGTACTTC	CASSQAPGQGYEQYF
TRBJ1-1	.	TRBD1	TRBV15	TGTGCCACCAGCAGAGTAGGGACAGGGGGCGCGACATTCCGGGGAAACACTGAAGCTTTCTTT	CATSRVGTGGATFRGNTEAFF
TRBJ1-6	.	.	TRBV6-5	TGTGCCAGCAAGGACAGCTCCTATAATTCACCCCTCCACTTT	CASKDSSYNSPLHF
TRBJ1-2	.	TRBD1	TRBV9	TGTGCCAGCAGCGATTCCGGGACAGGGGGCGGCTACACCTTC	CASSDSGTGGGYTF
TRBJ2-5	.	.	TRBV7-9	TGTGCCAGCAGCCGAGAGACCCAGTACTTC	CASSRETQYF
TRBJ2-1	.	TRBD2	TRBV13	TGTGCCAGCAGCTTAGGACTAGCGGTAGGCAATGAGCAGTTCTTC	CASSLGLAVGNEQFF
TRBJ2-1	.	.	TRBV2	TGTGCCAGCAGTGACGACAGGCGATACAATGAGCAGTTCTTC	CASSDDRRYNEQFF
TRBJ2-3	once	TRBD1	TRBV28	TGTGCCAGCAGTTGGGACAGGGGGCCCCGTGCAGATACGCAGTATTTT	CASSWDRGPRADTQYF
TRBJ2-1	.	TRBD2	TRBV6-5	TGTGCCAGCACCCCAGCGGGGGGTTACAATGAGCAGTTCTTC	CASTPAGGYNEQFF
TRBJ1-4	few	.	TRBV12-3/TRBV12-4	TGTGCCAAGCGGGGGGAGGCTAATGAAAAACTGTTTTTT	CAKRGEANEKLFF
TRBJ2-4	.	TRBD2	TRBV28	TGTGCCAGCAGTTTCCTCCGAGCGGGAGGAAAAAACATTCAGTACTTC	CASSFLRAGGKNIQYF
TRBJ1-4	once	TRBD1	TRBV28	TGTGCCAGCAGTTCCCAGGGGGGAGATGAAAAACTGTTTTTT	CASSSQGGDEKLFF